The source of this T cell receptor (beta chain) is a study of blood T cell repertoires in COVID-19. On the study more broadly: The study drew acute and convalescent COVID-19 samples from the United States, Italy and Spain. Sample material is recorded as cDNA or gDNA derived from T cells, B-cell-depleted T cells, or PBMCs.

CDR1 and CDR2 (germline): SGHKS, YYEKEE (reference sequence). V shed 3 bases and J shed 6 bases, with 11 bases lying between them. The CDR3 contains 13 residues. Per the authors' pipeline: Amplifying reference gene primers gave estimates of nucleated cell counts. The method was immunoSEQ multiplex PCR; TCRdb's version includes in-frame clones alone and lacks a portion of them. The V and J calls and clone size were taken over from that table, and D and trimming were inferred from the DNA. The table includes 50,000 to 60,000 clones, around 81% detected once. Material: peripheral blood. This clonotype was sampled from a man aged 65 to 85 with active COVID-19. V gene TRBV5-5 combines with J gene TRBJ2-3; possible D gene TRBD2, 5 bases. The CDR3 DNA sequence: TGTGCCAGCAGCTCGGACTGGCGGGATACGCAGTATTTT. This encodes CASSSDWRDTQYF.